The T cell receptor (beta chain) under discussion was sequenced for a study of shared clonotypes between healthy human individuals. Study results and limitations: Non-shared clonotypes had lower generation probabilities than clonotypes shared by all four sorted-subset donors. There were few donors, and this limited the genetic and exposure-history diversity represented.

The CDR3 extends over 16 amino acids. Germline V gene data show CDR1 as MNHEY and CDR2 as SMNVEV (reference sequence). The V end was cut by 0 bases, the J end by 1 base, with 13 bases between. Template for every sorted-subset replicate PCR totaled 150 to 250 ng DNA, 30,000 to 35,000 T cell genomes. The method was immunoSEQ multiplex PCR; TCRdb's version includes in-frame clones alone and lacks a portion of them. The table includes approximately 2.3 million clones, approximately 93% detected once. Concerning this clone itself: Antigen unknown.

The material sequenced was naive CD4+ T cells from PBMCs. Regarding subset: CD45RA+ positively selected. The genes are TRBV27 and TRBJ2-7, with D possibly called TRBD1 or TRBD2 (5 bases each). The receptor comes from a man between 18 and 29 years old in good health. Some clones in this sample may be carry-over from other donors' samples. CDR3 sequence: CASSLSPGRISYEQYF. The CDR3 bases are TGTGCCAGCAGTTTATCCCCGGGACGGATATCCTACGAGCAGTACTTC.